This is a list of T cell receptor beta chains from one sample in a study of human T cells and chemical hapten exposure. MiXCR, run by TCRdb on the RACE reads, gives a single entry per CDR3 protein. The data contain under 300,000 distinct CDR3 sequences, 7.5% to 9% of them seen just once; the ten biggest clones take up 2% to 2.5%. The sequences come from whole blood, collected in connection with sensitization to the hapten diphenylcyclopropenone (DPC). These receptors came from a woman between 35 and 50 years old with alopecia areata. Some clones in this sample may be carry-over from other donors' samples. Each CDR3 is given with its conserved first and last residue. The order of the fields is CDR3 DNA, CDR3 protein, J gene, D gene, clone size, V gene. The D gene is left open where the match is weak. Clone size appears in some rows only: once, few, many, or a class for an expanded clone.

CDR3 DNA: TGCAGTGCTAGAGGGGCTCTGAACACTGAAGCTTTCTTT
CDR3 protein: CSARGALNTEAFF
J gene: TRBJ1-1
D gene: -
clone size: few
V gene: TRBV20-1

CDR3 DNA: TGCGCCAGCAGCTTGGGGGCCCTAGCGGGAGCCCAAGAGACCCAGTACTTC
CDR3 protein: CASSLGALAGAQETQYF
J gene: TRBJ2-5
D gene: TRBD2
clone size: few
V gene: TRBV5-1

CDR3 DNA: TGTGCCAGCAGCTTAGTCGGGACAGGGCGAAACATTCAGTACTTC
CDR3 protein: CASSLVGTGRNIQYF
J gene: TRBJ2-4
D gene: TRBD1
clone size: -
V gene: TRBV11-2

CDR3 DNA: TGCGCCACCTTGGAACCGGGTGCAGATACGCAGTATTTT
CDR3 protein: CATLEPGADTQYF
J gene: TRBJ2-3
D gene: -
clone size: few
V gene: TRBV5-1

CDR3 DNA: TGTGCCAGCAGCTTAGCTAGGACAGGATACACAGATACGCAGTATTTT
CDR3 protein: CASSLARTGYTDTQYF
J gene: TRBJ2-3
D gene: TRBD1
clone size: few
V gene: TRBV7-2

CDR3 DNA: TGTGCCACCAGTGATGCGGGACAGGGGTACACTGAAGCTTTCTTT
CDR3 protein: CATSDAGQGYTEAFF
J gene: TRBJ1-1
D gene: TRBD1
clone size: once
V gene: TRBV24-1

CDR3 DNA: TGTGCCAGCAGCCAAGGACAGAACACTGAAGCTTTCTTT
CDR3 protein: CASSQGQNTEAFF
J gene: TRBJ1-1
D gene: -
clone size: many
V gene: TRBV11-2

CDR3 DNA: TGTGCCAGCAGTTTAGGTTTTACGAACACTGAAGCTTTCTTT
CDR3 protein: CASSLGFTNTEAFF
J gene: TRBJ1-1
D gene: -
clone size: many
V gene: TRBV28

CDR3 DNA: TGTGCCAGCGGTTACTCGAGCGGACTTCGTTTTTACGAGCAGTACTTC
CDR3 protein: CASGYSSGLRFYEQYF
J gene: TRBJ2-7
D gene: -
clone size: -
V gene: TRBV6-6

CDR3 DNA: TGTGCCAGCAGCTTATTTGGCGGCTACACCTTC
CDR3 protein: CASSLFGGYTF
J gene: TRBJ1-2
D gene: -
clone size: -
V gene: TRBV7-9

CDR3 DNA: TGTGCCAGCAGAATAGCGGGAGCGGACACAGATACGCAGTATTTT
CDR3 protein: CASRIAGADTDTQYF
J gene: TRBJ2-3
D gene: TRBD2
clone size: few
V gene: TRBV28

CDR3 DNA: TGCAGCGTTGAAATGCAGGGGAGGGGAGGCAATGAGCAGTTCTTC
CDR3 protein: CSVEMQGRGGNEQFF
J gene: TRBJ2-1
D gene: -
clone size: many
V gene: TRBV29-1

CDR3 DNA: TGCAGTGCTAGAGACCAGGGCGCAGGCACCGGGGAGCTGTTTTTT
CDR3 protein: CSARDQGAGTGELFF
J gene: TRBJ2-2
D gene: -
clone size: few
V gene: TRBV20-1

CDR3 DNA: TGTGCCAGCAGTTTATTGAGTCTTACTGAAGCTTTCTTT
CDR3 protein: CASSLLSLTEAFF
J gene: TRBJ1-1
D gene: -
clone size: many
V gene: TRBV28

CDR3 DNA: TGCAGTGCTATAGGGGGCATCGGGGAGCTGTTTTTT
CDR3 protein: CSAIGGIGELFF
J gene: TRBJ2-2
D gene: TRBD1
clone size: few
V gene: TRBV20-1